Shown below are 15 T cell receptor beta chains from a single sample sequenced in a study of T cell changes during pregnancy in multiple sclerosis. The repertoire was sequenced with immunoSEQ multiplex PCR; TCRdb's copy has only in-frame clones and lacks some. This table has more than 35,000 clones, roughly 89% appearing once. Sequences were derived from CD4+ T cells from peripheral blood mononuclear cells, sampled before pregnancy. These receptors were taken from a female donor with multiple sclerosis, enrolled in a pregnancy study.

This sequence joins TRBV11-2 and TRBJ2-3; a weak D match, TRBD1 (6 bases). The CDR3 loop spans 11 amino acids. V was trimmed by 5 bases and J by 10 bases, leaving 10 bases between them. CDR1 is SGHAT and CDR2 is FQNNGV in the germline V gene. In DNA form, the CDR3 reads TGTGCCAGCAGCGGACAGTTAGCGCAGTATTTT. It codes for CASSGQLAQYF.

The V call is TRBV4-1, the J call TRBJ2-7; TRBD1 matches at 8 bases. Germline-derived CDR1 and CDR2 are MGHRA and YSYEKL. This CDR3 comprises 15 residues. Unmatched junction bases numbered 7, after V lost 3 bases and J lost 3 bases. The CDR3 is CASSQQGAKGYEQYF. The DNA for the CDR3 is TGCGCCAGCAGCCAGCAGGGGGCGAAAGGCTACGAGCAGTACTTC.

The V gene is TRBV27, the J gene TRBJ2-1; possibly TRBD2 for D (6 bases). Deletions cut 7 bases from V and 0 bases from J, with 13 bases between. CDR1 MNHEY and CDR2 SMNVEV come from the germline V gene (reference sequence). CDR3 size: 15 residues. CDR3 DNA: TGTGCCAGCAAGCTTCTCGGGAGCTCCTACAATGAGCAGTTCTTC. Protein: CASKLLGSSYNEQFF.

The genes are TRBV19 and TRBJ1-2, with TRBD1 identical over 7 bases. Germline loops: CDR1 LNHDA, CDR2 SQIVND (reference sequence). The CDR3 contains 17 residues. V was clipped by 5 bases and J by 0 bases; unmatched bases: 12. This chain's CDR3 is CASSFDRARRANYGYTF. The CDR3 DNA follows: TGTGCCAGTAGTTTCGACAGGGCGCGAAGAGCTAACTATGGCTACACCTTC.

The J gene is TRBJ2-7, the V gene TRBV5-8, with 7 bases matching TRBD1. The CDR3 is 16 residues long. After removal of 0 bases from V and 2 bases from J, the junction contained 8 bases not matched to a gene. Germline CDR1 is SGHTS and CDR2 is YDEGEE. Here the CDR3 DNA reads TGTGCCAGCAGCTTGGAAGGGACAGACCACCCCTACGAGCAGTACTTC. Residues: CASSLEGTDHPYEQYF.

This clone appeared a single time. V gene TRBV6-1 combines with J gene TRBJ2-3, with a possible D match to TRBD2 (6 bases). The V and J ends lost 8 bases and 4 bases respectively, with 13 bases between them. Germline CDR1 is MNHNS and CDR2 is SASEGT. CDR3 length equals 13 residues. CDR3 nucleotides: TGTGCCAGCCCCGCTCCGGGGGCAGATACGCAGTATTTT. Translating it yields CASPAPGADTQYF.

This chain connects TRBV19 to TRBJ1-6; possible D gene TRBD1, 6 bases. Germline V lookup: CDR1 LNHDA, CDR2 SQIVND (reference sequence). V lost 7 bases and J lost 8, with 12 bases in between. The CDR3 runs 13 residues. The CDR3 sequence: CASKTGHHSPLHF. CDR3 nucleotides: TGTGCCAGTAAAACGGGACACCATTCACCCCTCCACTTT.

This clone appeared once. V usage is TRBV6-1 and J usage is TRBJ1-5, with a weak D call TRBD1 (5 bases). The CDR3 runs to 15 residues. Germline V gene sequence: CDR1 MNHNS, CDR2 SASEGT. The ends were cut back, 8 bases at V and 5 bases at J, with 19 bases in the middle. DNA of the CDR3: TGTGCCAGCTCGCTGACAGCTCTAAACGATCAGCCCCAGCATTTT. Its protein product is CASSLTALNDQPQHF.

The rearrangement links TRBV9 to TRBJ2-3, with D unresolved. The V end was cut by 4 bases, the J end by 2 bases, with 8 bases between. This CDR3 has 13 residues. Germline CDR1 SGDLS, CDR2 YYNGEE. CDR3 nucleotide sequence: TGTGCCAGCAGCCAAACGGTCACAGATACGCAGTATTTT. Translated: CASSQTVTDTQYF.

The chain joins TRBV11-3 to TRBJ2-3, with a weak D call TRBD1 (5 bases). Germline V gene lookup returns CDR1 SGHNT and CDR2 YENEEA. The CDR3 is made up of 14 amino acids. V shed 2 bases and J shed 5 bases, with 11 bases lying between them. CDR3 loop: CASSLTRQQDTQYF. The CDR3 DNA follows: TGTGCCAGCAGCTTAACCCGACAGCAAGATACGCAGTATTTT.

The V call is TRBV4-1, the J call TRBJ2-3; 8 positions match TRBD2. Per germline, CDR1 MGHRA and CDR2 YSYEKL. This CDR3 has 17 residues. Germline trimming cut 0 bases from V and 5 bases from J; bases unmatched to any gene: 10. The CDR3 loop is CASSQESRSGGIDTQYF. Here the CDR3 DNA reads TGCGCCAGCAGCCAAGAAAGTCGGTCGGGGGGGATAGATACGCAGTATTTT.

The rearrangement links TRBV7-9 to TRBJ1-6, with D unresolved. Germline V gives CDR1 SEHNR, CDR2 FQNEAQ (reference sequence). Trimming removed 1 base at V and 10 bases at J, with 11 bases between. The CDR3 consists of 14 residues. CDR3 residues: CASSLGQLISPLHF. Written as DNA, the CDR3 is TGTGCCAGCAGCTTAGGACAATTGATCTCACCCCTCCACTTT.

This chain uses TRBV7-9 with TRBJ2-3; a possible D gene is TRBD1 (6 bases). CDR3 length: 16 amino acids. CDR1 is SEHNR, CDR2 FQNEAQ, per germline (reference sequence). V was shortened by 5 bases and J by 6 bases, with 21 bases between the two germline ends. The CDR3 spells CASSLGRQADLDTQYF. As DNA, the CDR3 is TGTGCCAGCAGCCTTGGCCGACAGGCGGATCTGGATACGCAGTATTTT.

The rearrangement uses TRBV4-1 and TRBJ2-5; 10 positions match TRBD2. The CDR3 loop spans 18 amino acids. Germline lookup yields CDR1 MGHRA and CDR2 YSYEKL. V trimming: 0 bases; J trimming: 6 bases; junction bases outside the gene matches: 13. This chain's CDR3 is CASSQEELAGLRRKTQYF. The CDR3 bases are TGCGCCAGCAGCCAAGAAGAACTAGCGGGGCTCCGGCGGAAGACCCAGTACTTC.

V gene TRBV29-1 combines with J gene TRBJ1-2; D not certain. V was cut by 3 bases and J by 7 bases, with 18 bases left in between. The V gene's germline CDR1 is SQVTM and CDR2 ANQGSEA. This CDR3 has 14 residues. CDR3 residues: CSVDLNLQNSGYTF. DNA of the CDR3: TGCAGCGTTGATCTTAATCTTCAGAACAGTGGCTACACCTTC.